Presented here are 20 T cell receptor beta chains from one specimen sequenced in a study of blood T cell repertoires in COVID-19. Clones were sequenced by immunoSEQ multiplex PCR, and TCRdb holds only the in-frame ones, with some missing. Of 40,000 to 65,000 clones listed, roughly 86% were seen once; the top ten hold over 9.5%. The sequenced material came from peripheral blood. The source of these receptors is a man aged 65-85 years with active COVID-19.

This clone was counted a few times. V usage is TRBV7-2 and J usage is TRBJ2-1; 9 bases map to TRBD2. Unmatched junction bases numbered 2, after V lost 3 bases and J lost 5 bases. Germline V gene data show CDR1 as SGHTA and CDR2 as FQGNSA. The CDR3 contains 14 residues. CDR3 in amino acids: CASSFQRGDNEQFF. Here the CDR3 DNA reads TGTGCCAGCAGCTTCCAGCGGGGGGACAATGAGCAGTTCTTC.

The chain uses TRBV14 and TRBJ2-7, with D unresolved. This CDR3 has 14 residues. Trimming took off 4 bases at V and 0 bases at J, with 10 bases between the two ends. From germline, CDR1 is SGHDN and CDR2 FVKESK. The CDR3 loop is CASSPFVSSYEQYF. The CDR3, as DNA: TGTGCCAGCAGCCCCTTCGTCAGCTCCTACGAGCAGTACTTC.

This clone ranks as medium-sized (0.01 to 0.1%). This rearrangement joins TRBV7-9 to TRBJ1-1, with D unclear. Germline loops: CDR1 SEHNR, CDR2 FQNEAQ (reference sequence). The V end was cut by 5 bases, the J end by 4 bases, with 8 bases between. This CDR3 is built from 12 residues. CDR3 residues: CASSLPGTEAFF. Written as DNA, the CDR3 is TGTGCCAGCAGCCTCCCGGGCACTGAAGCTTTCTTT.

V usage is TRBV7-8 and J usage is TRBJ2-5, with 8 positions matching TRBD1. Germline V gene sequence: CDR1 SGHVS, CDR2 FQNEAQ. The trim removed 5 bases at V and 5 bases at J, leaving 10 bases unmatched. The CDR3 is 15 amino acids. The CDR3: CASSPHGTGGETQYF. The CDR3, as DNA: TGTGCCAGCAGCCCCCACGGGACAGGAGGCGAGACCCAGTACTTC. The full variable domain, in which reference TRBV7-8 and TRBJ2-5 provide the parts outside the CDR3, is GAGVSQSPRYKVAKRGQDVALRCDPISGHVSLFWYQQALGQGPEFLTYFQNEAQLDKSGLPSDRFFAERPEGSVSTLKIQRTQQEDSAVYLCASSPHGTGGETQYFGPGTRLLVL.

This chain uses TRBV6-5 with TRBJ2-1, with TRBD2 matching 8 bases. There are 14 residues in the CDR3. V dropped 6 bases and J dropped 2; count of bases not matched to a gene: 3. In germline, CDR1 is MNHEY, CDR2 SVGAGI. The CDR3 DNA follows: TGTGCCAGCAGGCGGGGGGACCCCTACAATGAGCAGTTCTTC. This gives the protein CASRRGDPYNEQFF.

This clone was seen only a few times. The J gene is TRBJ1-2, the V gene TRBV18, with D unclear. This CDR3 has 15 residues. Germline CDR1 and CDR2: KGHSH and LQKENI. Trimming cost V 3 bases and J 2 bases, with 13 bases left between them. The CDR3: CASSPLRGANYGYTF. The CDR3 region has the DNA TGTGCCAGCTCACCCCTCCGGGGAGCCAACTATGGCTACACCTTC.

V and J are TRBV7-9 and TRBJ2-3; D remains unclear. The CDR3 loop spans 13 amino acids. Trimming shortened V by 7 bases and J by 4 bases, and 12 bases separated the two germline ends. CDR1 SEHNR and CDR2 FQNEAQ come from the germline V gene (reference sequence). The CDR3 loop reads CASTGLAADTQYF. The CDR3 DNA reads TGTGCCAGCACCGGCCTGGCAGCAGATACGCAGTATTTT.

This clone was counted once. The rearrangement uses TRBV11-3 and TRBJ2-5, with 15 positions matching TRBD2. CDR3 length: 18 residues. CDR1 SGHNT and CDR2 YENEEA come from the germline V gene. V lost 1 base to trimming and J lost 5 bases; unmatched junction nucleotides: 8. This CDR3 reads CASSLVPGTSGGLETQYF. CDR3 in DNA: TGTGCCAGCAGCTTAGTCCCTGGGACTAGCGGGGGGCTTGAGACCCAGTACTTC.

The CDR3 region has the DNA TGTGCCAGCAGCCGCGGGGGGAAGAGCACAGATACGCAGTATTTT. Translating it yields CASSRGGKSTDTQYF. V is TRBV7-2 and J is TRBJ2-3; 8 bases line up with TRBD2. Germline CDR1 reads SGHTA; CDR2 reads FQGNSA. The ends lost 5 bases at V and 0 bases at J; junction bases unmatched: 4. There are 15 residues in the CDR3.

This clone has more than one count but fewer than ten. The chain couples TRBV6-4 to TRBJ2-1; D is uncertain. Between the trimmed V and J ends, which lost 4 bases and 9 bases, there was a span of 13 bases. CDR1 is MRHNA and CDR2 is SNTAGT in the germline V gene. The CDR3 has 13 residues. CDR3 DNA sequence: TGTGCCAGCAGTGCTCAGGATCTCGGTGAGCAGTTCTTC. Protein sequence: CASSAQDLGEQFF.

V gene TRBV7-9 combines with J gene TRBJ1-2; TRBD1 might be the D (6 bases). Germline CDR1 SEHNR, CDR2 FQNEAQ (reference sequence). Trimming removed 2 bases at V and 8 bases at J, with 12 bases between. The CDR3 runs 13 residues. CDR3 region: CASSLRSQGGYTF. The DNA for the CDR3 is TGTGCCAGCAGCTTACGGTCACAGGGAGGCTACACCTTC.

The chain joins TRBV7-2 to TRBJ2-2; D perhaps matches TRBD2 (7 bases). Germline V gene lookup returns CDR1 SGHTA and CDR2 FQGNSA. The CDR3 sequence is 17 residues long. Trimming stripped 2 bases from V and 0 bases from J, with 13 bases between. For the CDR3, the DNA is TGTGCCAGCAGCTTATCTGCGGGGGCCGCGAACACCGGGGAGCTGTTTTTT. It yields the protein CASSLSAGAANTGELFF.

V is TRBV30 and J is TRBJ1-5, with 8 bases identical to TRBD1. Per the germline V gene, CDR1 is GTSNPN and CDR2 is SVGIG (reference sequence). Trimming took 0 bases from V and 9 from J; bases not matched to a gene: 7. CDR3 size: 14 residues. CDR3 bases: TGTGCCTGGAGTGTAGGCCAGGGGGCCCCGCCCCAGCATTTT. Translated, it gives CAWSVGQGAPPQHF.

This rearrangement joins TRBV19 to TRBJ1-5; D unresolved. V lost 3 bases to trimming and J lost 4 bases, with 7 bases between them. Germline CDR1 LNHDA, CDR2 SQIVND (reference sequence). The CDR3 contains 13 residues. The CDR3 nucleotides are TGTGCCAGTAGTATCCTAAATAATCAGCCCCAGCATTTT. It codes for CASSILNNQPQHF.

The rearrangement links TRBV30 to TRBJ1-5, with D unclear. Germline-derived CDR1 and CDR2 are GTSNPN and SVGIG (reference sequence). CDR3 size: 13 residues. V dropped 0 bases and J dropped 6 bases, with 9 bases sitting between them. CDR3: CAWSVMAGQPQHF. CDR3 DNA: TGTGCCTGGAGTGTAATGGCAGGTCAGCCCCAGCATTTT.

This clone came up once. The chain employs TRBV5-5 and TRBJ1-6, with a tentative D call TRBD1 (6 bases). Trimming pared 3 bases from V and 10 bases from J, leaving 17 bases between. The CDR3 has 15 residues. Germline V gene sequence: CDR1 SGHKS, CDR2 YYEKEE (reference sequence). The CDR3 bases are TGTGCCAGCAGCTATCGTACCGGGACACGATCACCCCTCCACTTT. Its protein is CASSYRTGTRSPLHF.

This chain joins TRBV3-1 (or the pseudogene TRBV3-2) and TRBJ2-7, with TRBD1 as a possible D gene (6 bases). The CDR3 runs 14 residues. CDR1 is LGHDT and CDR2 is YNNKEL in the germline V gene (reference sequence). Trimming cost V 5 bases and J 5 bases, with 16 bases left between them. CDR3 in DNA: TGTGCCAGCAGCGAGAACAGGGTTGCCCACGAGCAGTACTTC. Encoded protein: CASSENRVAHEQYF.

This chain uses TRBV7-9 with TRBJ2-3, with 12 bases that match TRBD2. In germline, CDR1 is SEHNR, CDR2 FQNEAQ (reference sequence). The V and J ends lost 4 bases and 2 bases, in that order; junction bases with no gene match: 7. The CDR3 length is 17 residues. The CDR3 is CASSSTSGGPYTDTQYF. The CDR3 nucleotides are TGTGCCAGCAGCTCGACTAGCGGGGGTCCTTACACAGATACGCAGTATTTT.

This clone has a count of ten or more. The chain's CDR3 is CASSVRPFSGDQPQHF. CDR3 bases: TGTGCCAGCAGTGTTAGACCCTTTTCGGGGGATCAGCCCCAGCATTTT. V and J are TRBV6-2 or TRBV6-3 and TRBJ1-5; D perhaps matches TRBD1 (5 bases). Trimming removed 5 bases at V and 5 bases at J, with 19 bases between. CDR1 and CDR2 (germline): MNHEY, SVGEGT. The CDR3 is 16 amino acids.

The chain carries TRBV30 and TRBJ1-3; D possibly corresponds to TRBD1 (6 bases). The V end was cut by 3 bases, the J end by 8 bases, with 14 bases between. CDR3 length: 13 amino acids. Germline CDR1 is GTSNPN and CDR2 is SVGIG (reference sequence). For the CDR3, the DNA is TGTGCCTGGAGGGTCGGGACATTGGACACCATATATTTT. Translating gives CAWRVGTLDTIYF. The whole variable domain, filled in from reference TRBV30 and TRBJ1-3, reads SQTIHQWPATLVQPVGSPLSLECTVEGTSNPNLYWYRQAAGRGLQLLFYSVGIGQISSEVPQNLSASRPQDRQFILSSKKLLLSDSGFYLCAWRVGTLDTIYFGEGSWLTVV.